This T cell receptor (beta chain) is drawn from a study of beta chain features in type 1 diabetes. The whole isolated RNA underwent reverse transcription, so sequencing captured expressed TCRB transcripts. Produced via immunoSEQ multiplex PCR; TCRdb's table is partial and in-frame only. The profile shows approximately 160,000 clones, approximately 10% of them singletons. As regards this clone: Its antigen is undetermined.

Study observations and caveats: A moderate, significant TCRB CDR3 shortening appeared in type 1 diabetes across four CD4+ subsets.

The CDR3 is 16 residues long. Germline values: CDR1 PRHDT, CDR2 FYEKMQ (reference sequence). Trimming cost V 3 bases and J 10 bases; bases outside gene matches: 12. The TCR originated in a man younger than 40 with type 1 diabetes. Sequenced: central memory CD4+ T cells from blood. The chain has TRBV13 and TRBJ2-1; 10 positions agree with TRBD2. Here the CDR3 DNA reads TGTGCCAGCAGCTTGAGTACGACTAGCGGGTCATGGGAGCAGTTCTTC. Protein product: CASSLSTTSGSWEQFF.